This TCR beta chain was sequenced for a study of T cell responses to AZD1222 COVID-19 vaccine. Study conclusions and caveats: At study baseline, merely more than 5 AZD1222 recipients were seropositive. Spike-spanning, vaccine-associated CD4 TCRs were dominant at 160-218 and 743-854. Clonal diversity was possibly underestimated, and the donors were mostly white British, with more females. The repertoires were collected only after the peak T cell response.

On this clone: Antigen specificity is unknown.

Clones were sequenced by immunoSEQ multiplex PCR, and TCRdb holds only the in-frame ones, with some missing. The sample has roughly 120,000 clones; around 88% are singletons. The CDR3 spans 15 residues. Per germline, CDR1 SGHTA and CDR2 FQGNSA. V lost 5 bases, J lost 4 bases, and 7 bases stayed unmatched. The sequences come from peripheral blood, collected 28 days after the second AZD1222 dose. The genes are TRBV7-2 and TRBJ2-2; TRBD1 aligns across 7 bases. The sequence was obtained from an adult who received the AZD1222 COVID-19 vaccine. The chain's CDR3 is CASSQRQGRTGELFF. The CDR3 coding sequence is TGTGCCAGCAGCCAAAGACAGGGACGCACCGGGGAGCTGTTTTTT.